The entry that follows covers one TCR beta chain sequence. The specificity of this receptor is unknown. The input lacks base qualities; no much larger clone sits a single base away. The junction shows trimming of 3 bases on V and 6 bases on J, plus 12 bases between the germline ends. The cysteine opens and the phenylalanine closes a CDR3 of 15 amino acids. Left in the record is the CDR3 DNA by itself, 45 bases read in frame from the first base. The source of the sample is a study of blood T cells in healthy people across ages (dated by TCRdb to between 2015 and 2016). Concerning the study at large: Template switching captured roughly one uniquely barcoded TCR beta cDNA molecule per two T cells in model experiments. To track age-related changes in TCR beta repertoire diversity, the study relied on deep sequencing normalized with unique cDNA molecular identifiers. The donors were divided into four age groups: young (average 16 years), middle-aged (under 40), aged (approximately 62) and long-lived (roughly 82). For two donors (one aged 18 to 30 and one aged 80 or older), the study analyzed two additional independent replicas of 1 million unique cDNA reads from the same blood draw. Findings and caveats that apply to the study as a whole: As age increased, observed TCR beta diversity per million T cells dropped in a roughly linear way, and a significant reduction was already evident by age 40. Observed TCR beta diversity correlated strongly with the percentage of naive T cells measured by flow cytometry. Estimates of total diversity based on one million sequenced T cells were considered lower bounds and underestimates. Bulk unsorted PBMC profiling prevented conclusive comparison of naive and antigen-experienced compartments. Compared with the aged group, the long-lived group had more naive CD4+ T cells, fewer expanded clones and increased TCR diversity, suggesting age selection. Donor CMV infection status was unknown, potentially confounding age-related changes in expanded clonotypes.

The donors were 40 or so Caucasian individuals from Russia, aged roughly 6 to 100 years, who were systemically healthy. Around 10 milliliters of peripheral blood were collected from each donor into EDTA-treated Vacutainer tubes. Ficoll-Paque density-gradient centrifugation was used to isolate PBMCs, with at least 6.5 million obtained per sample. Total RNA was extracted from PBMCs with Trizol reagent, with at least 5 micrograms obtained per sample. For every donor, flow cytometry on a PBMC aliquot measured the percentage of naive CD45RAhigh/CD27high T cells. The library was produced with 5' RACE. This sample was sequenced with an Illumina HiSeq 2500. A second PCR of roughly 6 to 11 cycles was run with a J-beta primer mix and a sample-barcoded 5' primer. A template-switch 5' adaptor carrying 12 random nucleotides introduced a unique molecular identifier onto each TCR beta cDNA molecule. Each sample yielded at least 2.5 million CDR3-containing paired-end reads. The Mint cDNA synthesis kit, primed by a TRBC-specific oligonucleotide, was used to synthesize first-strand cDNA from all RNA. Following uracil-DNA glycosylase treatment, all cDNA underwent a first 18-cycle PCR with the universal primers M1SS and BC2_uni_R. Regarding the original processing steps: For normalization, 1 million high-quality reads were randomly selected from each sample, with every read carrying a distinct molecular identifier. Instead of being binned into consensus sequences, reads that shared molecular identifiers were thrown out. MiTCR, run with a Q25 quality threshold and the strictest error-elimination algorithm, handled CDR3 identification, clonotype clustering and error correction. A nonparametric unseen species model with Euler transformation was used to estimate a lower bound on total TCR beta diversity. The public reads were reprocessed in TCRdb via fastp at Q25 and MiXCR, keeping in-frame beta chains. One record per CDR3 amino acid sequence lists the most common genes and DNA. These V and J calls derive from TCRdb rather than the authors' analysis. This sample holds around 1,000,000 distinct CDR3 sequences; roughly a quarter were observed only once. The top ten clonotypes cover 0.75% of the sample.

These sequences were also reported in another study, on T cells of mothers and their children. The second source states: Nine systemically healthy Caucasian individuals, comprising three mothers and their six children, were included as donors. cDNA synthesis consumed the entire amount of extracted RNA, loaded at around 1.5 ug RNA in each 15 ul reaction. Sample barcodes and 2-4 random nucleotides were added via the M1S primer in the second PCR. Each mother yielded over 9.5 million TCR beta CDR3 reads and each child 2.5 million to 3 million reads. TCR recombination output is similarly shaped by thymic selection in related and unrelated pairs, with a minor effect exerted by inherited differences. Related mother-child pairs always showed normalized repertoire overlap that was slightly higher than in unrelated mother-child pairs, though the difference was never significant. With a sensitivity of approximately 96 clones per million clonotypes, no persistent microchimeric T cell clones were detected. In the study, deep NGS was used to compare the TCR beta repertoires of mothers and children, and features distinguishing related mother-child pairs from unrelated individuals were sought. The mean age was around 40 +/- 4 years for the mothers and about 10 +/- 4 years for the children. After adapters were ligated using NEBNext reagents, the libraries underwent 100+100 nt paired-end sequencing on an Illumina HiSeq 2000. To avoid cross-contamination, the mother libraries and the child libraries were prepared a month apart and sequenced in separate runs. Between 500,000 and 2,000,000 distinct TCR beta clonotypes were identified per donor. Naive TCR beta clonotypes were estimated from low-frequency clonotypes matched to each donor's FACS-determined naive share, without sorting.

This chain is built from TRBV12-3 or TRBV12-4 and TRBJ1-6, with the D gene uncertain. This receptor was obtained from a girl aged 2-10 years in good health. Sequencing was done on a sample of blood. The nucleotide sequence reads as follows: TGTGCCAGCAGTTTTTCCGACACCCCTAATTCACCCCTCCACTTT. It is translated as CASSFSDTPNSPLHF.